Listed here is a single TCR beta chain. The antigen is not known. These data belong to a study of OX40 agonist ivuxolimab in advanced cancers. Study at large: Patients were dosed with the agonistic anti-OX40 (CD134) antibody ivuxolimab. Of the patients, three showed partial responses, one with hepatocellular carcinoma and two with cutaneous melanoma. Study conclusions and caveats: The mean number of expanded clones was higher in CD8+ T cells than in CD4+.

The data were produced by immunoSEQ multiplex PCR, yet TCRdb's version contains in-frame clones alone and is incomplete. The repertoire has tens of thousands of clones, about 90% of them found once; the top ten carry 16%. The CDR3 is made up of 14 amino acids. Germline V CDR1 and CDR2: KGHSH, LQKENI. The germline V and J ends were trimmed by 4 bases and 10 bases, with 18 bases remaining between them. The chain couples TRBV18 to TRBJ2-3; D is uncertain. This TCR was recovered from an adult with an advanced solid tumor such as melanoma, head and neck, liver or kidney cancer. The material was CD4+ or CD8+ T cells sorted from blood, obtained in a trial of the OX40 agonist ivuxolimab. For the CDR3, the DNA is TGTGCCAGCTCACAATACCCTGAGCGTAGGGCGCAGTATTTT. Translated: CASSQYPERRAQYF.